The clone carrying this T cell receptor beta chain was picked up a small number of times. As yet, its antigen is unknown. These data are taken from a study of cytotoxic CD8 clonotypes in ibrutinib-treated CLL. Study-level background: Specimens for response were gathered following a median 12 months of therapy, spanning 6 to 36.

Overall study findings and caveats: Once treatment began, public clonotypes, which were uncommon, contracted or stayed stable.

Per the germline V gene, CDR1 is LNHDA and CDR2 is SQIVND (reference sequence). This CDR3 is 15 amino acids long. Trimming removed 5 bases at V and 0 bases at J, with 13 bases between. Here immunoSEQ multiplex PCR was the method, and the copy in TCRdb shows in-frame clones only, minus some. The sample includes some 50,000 clones, 57% of them seen just once. Cryopreserved PBMCs supplied about 2 micrograms of genomic DNA for TCR beta libraries. The TCR sequence derives from a human donor with chronic lymphocytic leukemia. This sequence joins TRBV19 and TRBJ1-1, with D unclear. Sample: PBMCs, taken after 24 months of ibrutinib treatment. CDR3 bases: TGTGCCAGTAGTTCGGCAGGCCGGATGAACACTGAAGCTTTCTTT. This encodes CASSSAGRMNTEAFF.